Ten or more counts support the clone carrying this TCR beta chain. This sample was included in a study of blood T cells in healthy people across ages. They isolated at least 7 million PBMCs from each sample. Using a J-beta primer mix together with a sample-barcoded 5' primer, a second PCR was run for 7 to 11 cycles. MiXCR was run by TCRdb on the 5' RACE reads, yielding one entry per CDR3 protein. This sample has just under 750,000 distinct CDR3 sequences, with 22% found just once. Trimming took off 2 bases at V and 0 bases at J, with 9 bases between the two ends. The CDR3 covers 15 residues. CDR1 is SGHRS, CDR2 YFSETQ, per germline.

The TCR was taken from a man in his 70s in good health. The chain uses TRBV5-1 and TRBJ2-1; possible D gene TRBD2, 5 bases. The sequenced sample was blood. The CDR3 nucleotides read TGCGCCAGCAGCTTTGAGGGTAGCTCCTACAATGAGCAGTTCTTC. Translated: CASSFEGSSYNEQFF.